This T cell receptor (beta chain) was sequenced for a study of shared clonotypes between healthy human individuals. Repertoires were generated with immunoSEQ multiplex PCR, while TCRdb's copy carries only in-frame clones and drops some. The table records 2,500,000 or so clones, approximately 93% of them present only once. Study results and limitations: The rarefaction results pointed to incomplete sorted-subset sequencing despite large depth.

This CDR3 is built from 13 residues. Trimming left V 4 bases short and J 0 bases short, with 8 bases between. CDR1 is SGHRS, CDR2 YFSETQ, per germline. In the case of this clone: Its antigen is as yet unknown.

The chain carries TRBV5-1 and TRBJ2-7, with no clear D. The sequenced sample consisted of naive CD4+ T cells from PBMCs. Subset given: CD45RA+ positively selected. This receptor was taken from a man between 18 and 35 years old in good health. Some clones in this sample may be carry-over from other donors' samples. The CDR3 DNA is TGCGCCAGCAGCCCGGAGCGCTCCTACGAGCAGTACTTC. Its protein product is CASSPERSYEQYF.